Following are 32 T cell receptor beta chains from one sample sequenced in a study of blood T cell repertoires in COVID-19. The method was immunoSEQ multiplex PCR; TCRdb's version includes in-frame clones alone and lacks a portion of them. Here the sample spans under 130,000 clones, about 90% being singletons. The sample taken for sequencing was peripheral blood. These receptors came from a human donor in a cohort sampled during active COVID-19.

The chain joins TRBV5-1 to TRBJ2-2; D call uncertain. This CDR3 contains 16 residues. V was clipped by 2 bases and J by 3 bases, with 14 bases between them. CDR1 SGHRS and CDR2 YFSETQ come from the germline V gene. CDR3 DNA: TGCGCCAGCAGCTTCACTTCCCTTCGAGACACCGGGGAGCTGTTTTTT. Encoded protein: CASSFTSLRDTGELFF.

The V call is TRBV28, the J call TRBJ1-6; 9 nucleotides agree with TRBD1. Germline loops: CDR1 MDHEN, CDR2 SYDVKM. J gave up 7 bases and V 4 bases, and 8 bases lay outside the gene matches. This CDR3 region has 16 residues. CDR3 sequence reads: CASSSPTGGKNSPLHF. CDR3 bases: TGTGCCAGCAGTTCCCCGACAGGGGGGAAAAATTCACCCCTCCACTTT.

This sequence joins TRBV7-3 and TRBJ1-1, with 8 bases identical to TRBD1. The CDR3 is 14 amino acids. Germline V gene lookup returns CDR1 SGHTA and CDR2 FQGTGA. V lost 5 bases and J lost 5; bases outside the gene matches: 7. CDR3 residues: CASSGQGPGTEAFF. The CDR3 nucleotides are TGTGCCAGCAGCGGACAGGGTCCCGGAACTGAAGCTTTCTTT.

This rearrangement joins TRBV7-3 to TRBJ2-1, with 7 bases that match TRBD2. The CDR3 extends over 16 amino acids. Per germline, CDR1 SGHTA and CDR2 FQGTGA. Trimming removed 5 bases from V and 5 bases from J; junction bases left unmatched: 12. The CDR3 sequence is CASSHAGDATHNEQFF. For the CDR3, the DNA is TGTGCCAGCAGCCACGCGGGGGACGCCACCCACAATGAGCAGTTCTTC.

This chain uses TRBV28 with TRBJ1-4; D possibly corresponds to TRBD1 (6 bases). CDR3 length: 13 amino acids. Looked up from germline, CDR1 is MDHEN and CDR2 is SYDVKM. CDR3 nucleotide sequence: TGTGCGCAGCACCAGGGGTTGGATGAAAAACTGTTTTTT. Translating it yields CAQHQGLDEKLFF.

This chain links TRBV5-4 with TRBJ2-3; D is unclear. There are 13 residues in the CDR3. Germline CDR1 reads SGHNT; CDR2 reads YYREEE (reference sequence). V was cut by 4 bases and J by 1 base, with 7 bases left in between. The CDR3: CASSAERTDTQYF. CDR3 coding DNA: TGTGCCAGCAGCGCAGAACGCACAGATACGCAGTATTTT.

This clone was detected a few times. The chain has TRBV27 and TRBJ2-7, with D possibly matching TRBD2 (5 bases). The CDR3 is made up of 13 amino acids. Germline V CDR1 and CDR2: MNHEY, SMNVEV (reference sequence). Trimming cost V 5 bases and J 4 bases, with 12 bases left between them. CDR3 sequence: CASSLGSGYEQYF. DNA for the CDR3: TGTGCCAGCAGTCTGGGTTCGGGGTACGAGCAGTACTTC.

In its sample, this clone was seen once. J is TRBJ1-5 and V is TRBV15; a weak D match, TRBD1 (6 bases). The ends were cut back, 5 bases at V and 5 bases at J, with 16 bases in the middle. Germline CDR1 and CDR2: LNHNV and YYDKDF (reference sequence). The CDR3 has 15 amino acids. As DNA, the CDR3 is TGTGCCACCAGCGGGGGCGGGGGTCCTCATCAGCCCCAGCATTTT. Its translation: CATSGGGGPHQPQHF.

This chain joins TRBV2 and TRBJ1-1, with TRBD1 as a possible D gene (6 bases). V lost 2 bases and J 11 bases, leaving 21 bases between the germline ends. The CDR3 extends over 15 amino acids. CDR1 SNHLY and CDR2 FYNNEI come from the germline V gene. This chain's CDR3 is CASSEWQGNEGGAFF. CDR3 DNA sequence: TGTGCCAGCAGTGAATGGCAGGGGAACGAGGGGGGGGCTTTCTTT.

The chain couples TRBV15 to TRBJ2-3, with 11 bases that match TRBD1. The germline gives CDR1 LNHNV, CDR2 YYDKDF (reference sequence). The CDR3 covers 15 residues. The ends lost 4 bases at V and 6 bases at J; junction bases unmatched: 6. This chain's CDR3 is CATSIRTGGVDTQYF. As DNA, the CDR3 is TGTGCCACCAGCATCCGGACAGGGGGCGTGGATACGCAGTATTTT.

This clone was seen once. Other DNA sequences of this sample code for an identical CDR3. This sequence joins TRBV9 and TRBJ2-2; D is unresolved. The germline CDR1 and CDR2 sequences are SGDLS and YYNGEE. Trimming pared 0 bases from V and 8 bases from J, leaving 8 bases between. This CDR3 contains 13 residues. Written as DNA, the CDR3 is TGTGCCAGCAGCGTAGCTACGTCGGGGGAGCTGTTTTTT. It yields the protein CASSVATSGELFF.

The chain links TRBV11-2 to TRBJ1-1; D gene uncertain. The CDR3 runs 15 residues. CDR1 is SGHAT, CDR2 FQNNGV, per germline. The V and J ends lost 5 bases and 0 bases respectively, with 13 bases between them. The CDR3 nucleotides are TGTGCCAGCAGCGTAGGGAGTCCGATGAACACTGAAGCTTTCTTT. Protein sequence: CASSVGSPMNTEAFF. Using reference TRBV11-2 and TRBJ1-1 for the parts outside the CDR3, the full variable domain is EAGVAQSPRYKIIEKRQSVAFWCNPISGHATLYWYQQILGQGPKLLIQFQNNGVVDDSQLPKDRFSAERLKGVDSTLKIQPAKLEDSAVYLCASSVGSPMNTEAFFGQGTRLTVV.

The rearrangement uses TRBV6-5 and TRBJ1-1; 7 nucleotides agree with TRBD1. J gave up 7 bases and V 4 bases, and 9 bases lay outside the gene matches. This CDR3 is 14 amino acids long. Per germline, CDR1 MNHEY and CDR2 SVGAGI. DNA for the CDR3: TGTGCCAGCAGTTGGGGACAGTCCACATTTGAAGCTTTCTTT. Translated, it gives CASSWGQSTFEAFF.

J is TRBJ2-3 and V is TRBV25-1, with 10 bases that match TRBD2. Unmatched junction bases numbered 13, after V lost 7 bases and J lost 6 bases. This CDR3 has 16 amino acids. Germline values: CDR1 MGHDK, CDR2 SYGVNS. This CDR3 reads CASNRGLLAGPDTQYF. DNA of the CDR3: TGTGCCAGCAATCGAGGGTTACTAGCGGGGCCGGATACGCAGTATTTT. Supplemented by reference TRBV25-1 and TRBJ2-3, the full variable domain reads EADIYQTPRYLVIGTGKKITLECSQTMGHDKMYWYQQDPGMELHLIHYSYGVNSTEKGDLSSESTVSRIRTEHFPLTLESARPSHTSQYLCASNRGLLAGPDTQYFGPGTRLTVL.

This chain uses TRBV5-1 with TRBJ2-3, with 9 bases aligning to TRBD2. V lost 0 bases and J lost 6; bases outside the gene matches: 8. CDR3 size: 16 residues. Germline V gene lookup returns CDR1 SGHRS and CDR2 YFSETQ. The CDR3 sequence is CASSLGGGRASDTQYF. CDR3 DNA: TGCGCCAGCAGCTTGGGGGGCGGGAGGGCCTCCGATACGCAGTATTTT.

This clone was observed a few times. The rearrangement links TRBV7-3 to TRBJ2-1; TRBD1 matches 7 bases. CDR1 and CDR2 (germline): SGHTA, FQGTGA. V shed 8 bases and J 6 bases; nucleotides not matched to a gene: 7. This CDR3 has 13 amino acids. CDR3 sequence reads: CASAVGGFNEQFF. The CDR3 nucleotides read TGTGCCAGCGCCGTAGGGGGCTTCAATGAGCAGTTCTTC.

This clone came up a few times. V and J are TRBV2 and TRBJ2-7; 7 bases line up with TRBD1. Germline V CDR1 and CDR2: SNHLY, FYNNEI. The CDR3 is made up of 12 amino acids. With 9 bases clipped from V and 3 bases from J, the junction kept 5 bases outside the gene matches. CDR3 bases: TGTGCCAGTCAAGGGGGCTTCTACGAGCAGTACTTC. Protein sequence: CASQGGFYEQYF.

This chain connects TRBV6-5 to TRBJ1-1; a possible D gene is TRBD1 (5 bases). The CDR3 sequence is 15 residues long. V lost 4 bases, J lost 0 bases, and 12 bases lay in between. Germline-derived CDR1 and CDR2 are MNHEY and SVGAGI. CDR3 coding DNA: TGTGCCAGCAGTTCCATACAGGCCTTGAACACTGAAGCTTTCTTT. This sequence encodes CASSSIQALNTEAFF.

The genes are TRBV10-2 and TRBJ2-7, with D maybe TRBD2 (6 bases). The CDR3 contains 15 residues. Trimming left V 3 bases short and J 0 bases short, with 12 bases between. Germline V CDR1 and CDR2: WSHSY, SAAADI. CDR3: CASSEGVGSSYEQYF. The DNA of the CDR3 is TGCGCCAGCAGTGAAGGTGTCGGGAGCTCCTACGAGCAGTACTTC.

The CDR3 DNA follows: TGCGCCAGCAGCCCGACAGGGGGTGGTAACTATGGCTACACCTTC. This gives the protein CASSPTGGGNYGYTF. This chain uses TRBV5-1 with TRBJ1-2; 9 nucleotides line up with TRBD1. The CDR3 is 15 amino acids. The germline V gene has CDR1 SGHRS and CDR2 YFSETQ. Trimming removed 4 bases from V and 1 base from J; junction bases left unmatched: 5.

The rearrangement links TRBV6-5 to TRBJ2-7; 7 positions agree with TRBD1. Trimming took 4 bases from V and 3 from J; bases not matched to a gene: 3. CDR3 length: 13 amino acids. Per the germline V gene, CDR1 is MNHEY and CDR2 is SVGAGI. DNA for the CDR3: TGTGCCAGCAGTTTGTCAGGGGGCTACGAGCAGTACTTC. Residues: CASSLSGGYEQYF.

The chain is built from TRBV30 and TRBJ2-5; possibly TRBD2 for D (6 bases). Germline V lookup: CDR1 GTSNPN, CDR2 SVGIG (reference sequence). V lost 0 bases to trimming and J lost 6 bases, with 14 bases between them. The CDR3 runs 14 residues. Here the CDR3 DNA reads TGTGCCTGGAGTGTAGGAGGGGACCCTCAGACCCAGTACTTC. Translated, it gives CAWSVGGDPQTQYF. The full variable domain, completed using reference TRBV30 and TRBJ2-5, is SQTIHQWPATLVQPVGSPLSLECTVEGTSNPNLYWYRQAAGRGLQLLFYSVGIGQISSEVPQNLSASRPQDRQFILSSKKLLLSDSGFYLCAWSVGGDPQTQYFGPGTRLLVL.

The gene calls are TRBV30 and TRBJ2-7; 7 bases are a match to TRBD2. This CDR3 region has 12 residues. The germline CDR1 and CDR2 sequences are GTSNPN and SVGIG (reference sequence). Trimming took 0 bases from V and 7 from J; bases not matched to a gene: 3. The CDR3 protein is CAWSVMGGEQYF. The CDR3 region has the DNA TGTGCCTGGAGTGTGATGGGGGGGGAGCAGTACTTC.

The DNA of the CDR3 is TGTGCCAGCAGCTCAAACGGGGGTGATTCCTACAATGAGCAGTTCTTC. It specifies CASSSNGGDSYNEQFF. The genes are TRBV7-3 and TRBJ2-1; possible D gene TRBD2, 6 bases. Trimming took off 4 bases at V and 1 base at J, with 14 bases between the two ends. The germline V gene encodes CDR1 SGHTA and CDR2 FQGTGA. This CDR3 spans 16 amino acids.

The genes are TRBV30 and TRBJ1-1; weak D call: TRBD1 (6 bases). CDR3 size: 14 residues. The germline V and J ends were trimmed by 5 bases and 1 base, with 14 bases remaining between them. Germline CDR1 and CDR2: GTSNPN and SVGIG (reference sequence). DNA for the CDR3: TGTGCCTGGGGAAGTGGACAGCAGAACACTGAAGCTTTCTTT. Its translation: CAWGSGQQNTEAFF.

The chain links TRBV2 to TRBJ2-5; D ambiguous. CDR1 is SNHLY, CDR2 FYNNEI, per germline. The ends were cut back, 8 bases at V and 7 bases at J, with 8 bases in the middle. The CDR3 loop spans 10 amino acids. In DNA, the CDR3 is TGTGCCAGCTCCACGGGGACCCAGTACTTC. Translating it yields CASSTGTQYF. The entire variable domain, with the rest obtained from reference TRBV2 and TRBJ2-5, is as follows: EPEVTQTPSHQVTQMGQEVILRCVPISNHLYFYWYRQILGQKVEFLVSFYNNEISEKSEIFDDQFSVERPDGSNFTLKIRSTKLEDSAMYFCASSTGTQYFGPGTRLLVL.

The chain combines TRBV29-1 with TRBJ2-2; 11 bases agree with TRBD2. The CDR3 contains 18 residues. Per the germline V gene, CDR1 is SQVTM and CDR2 is ANQGSEA. The V and J ends lost 2 bases and 4 bases, in that order; junction bases with no gene match: 12. This CDR3 reads CSVEWGTTSGVSTGELFF. Written as DNA, the CDR3 is TGCAGCGTTGAATGGGGTACGACTAGCGGGGTCAGCACCGGGGAGCTGTTTTTT.

This chain joins TRBV2 and TRBJ1-6, with D uncertain. The V end was cut by 5 bases, the J end by 1 base, with 15 bases between. Germline CDR1 reads SNHLY; CDR2 reads FYNNEI. The CDR3 has 17 residues. The CDR3 sequence: CASSSNQGSSYNSPLHF. CDR3 DNA: TGTGCCAGCAGTTCGAACCAAGGGAGTTCCTATAATTCACCCCTCCACTTT. Variable domain in full (rest from reference TRBV2 and TRBJ1-6): EPEVTQTPSHQVTQMGQEVILRCVPISNHLYFYWYRQILGQKVEFLVSFYNNEISEKSEIFDDQFSVERPDGSNFTLKIRSTKLEDSAMYFCASSSNQGSSYNSPLHFGNGTRLTVT.

The V and J genes are TRBV27 and TRBJ2-1, with a possible D match to TRBD1 (6 bases). The germline gives CDR1 MNHEY, CDR2 SMNVEV (reference sequence). There are 16 residues in the CDR3. V dropped 6 bases and J dropped 0 bases, with 15 bases sitting between them. CDR3 loop: CASRRYTGSSYNEQFF. The CDR3 coding sequence is TGTGCCAGCAGGCGTTACACAGGGAGCTCCTACAATGAGCAGTTCTTC.

CDR3 amino acids: CASSLPHRQGGDTQYF. Written as DNA, the CDR3 is TGTGCCAGCAGCTTACCCCATCGACAGGGGGGAGATACGCAGTATTTT. The chain employs TRBV5-6 and TRBJ2-3; 9 nucleotides line up with TRBD1. There are 16 residues in the CDR3. Trimming removed 2 bases from V and 5 bases from J; junction bases left unmatched: 9. Germline V gives CDR1 SGHDT, CDR2 YYEEEE.

V usage is TRBV29-1 and J usage is TRBJ1-6, with D perhaps matching TRBD1 (5 bases). CDR3 length equals 13 residues. CDR1 is SQVTM and CDR2 is ANQGSEA in the germline V gene. The V end was cut by 5 bases, the J end by 8 bases, with 13 bases between. CDR3 in amino acids: CSVSETAYSPLHF. CDR3 nucleotides: TGCAGCGTTTCAGAGACAGCCTATTCACCCCTCCACTTT.

The chain joins TRBV6-5 to TRBJ2-3, with no clear D. Germline CDR1 is MNHEY and CDR2 is SVGAGI. V lost 7 bases, J lost 5 bases, and 13 bases lay in between. This CDR3 is 13 amino acids long. In nucleotides, the CDR3 is TGTGCCAGCATGATAAATCACATAGATACGCAGTATTTT. Protein product: CASMINHIDTQYF.